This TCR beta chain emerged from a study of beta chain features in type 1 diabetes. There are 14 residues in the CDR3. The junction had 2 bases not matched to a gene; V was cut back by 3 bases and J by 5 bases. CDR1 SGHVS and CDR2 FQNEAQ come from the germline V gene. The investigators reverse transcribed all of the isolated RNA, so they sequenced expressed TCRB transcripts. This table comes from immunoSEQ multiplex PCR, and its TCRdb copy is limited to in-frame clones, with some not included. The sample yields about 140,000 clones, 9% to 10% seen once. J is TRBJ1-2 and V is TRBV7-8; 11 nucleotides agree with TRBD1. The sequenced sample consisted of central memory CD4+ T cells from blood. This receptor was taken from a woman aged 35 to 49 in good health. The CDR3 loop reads CASSLGQGVYGYTF. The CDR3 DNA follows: TGTGCCAGCAGCTTGGGACAGGGGGTATATGGCTACACCTTC. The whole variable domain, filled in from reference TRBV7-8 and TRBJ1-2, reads GAGVSQSPRYKVAKRGQDVALRCDPISGHVSLFWYQQALGQGPEFLTYFQNEAQLDKSGLPSDRFFAERPEGSVSTLKIQRTQQEDSAVYLCASSLGQGVYGYTFGSGTRLTVV.